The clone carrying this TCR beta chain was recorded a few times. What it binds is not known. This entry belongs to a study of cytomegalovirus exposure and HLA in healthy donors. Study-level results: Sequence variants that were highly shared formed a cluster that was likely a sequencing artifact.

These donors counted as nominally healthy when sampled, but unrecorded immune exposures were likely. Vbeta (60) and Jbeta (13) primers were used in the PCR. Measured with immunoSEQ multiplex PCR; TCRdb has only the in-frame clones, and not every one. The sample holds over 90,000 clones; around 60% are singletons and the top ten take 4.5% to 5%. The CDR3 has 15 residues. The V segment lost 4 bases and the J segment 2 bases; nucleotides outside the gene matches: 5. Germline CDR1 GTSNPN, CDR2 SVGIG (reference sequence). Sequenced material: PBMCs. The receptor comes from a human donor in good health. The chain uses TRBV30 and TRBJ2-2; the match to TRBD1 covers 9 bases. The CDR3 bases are TGTGCCTGGAACTGGGACAGGGAAAACACCGGGGAGCTGTTTTTT. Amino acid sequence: CAWNWDRENTGELFF.